This T cell receptor beta chain is drawn from a study of vaccination and CD4 T cells after COVID-19. Regarding the study as a whole: Early post-infection timepoints were not included, and relatively few convalescent patients were studied.

On this clonotype: The antigen is unknown.

Trimming took 7 bases from V and 5 from J, leaving 33 bases between them. Germline V gene sequence: CDR1 MDHEN, CDR2 SYDVKM. CDR3 size: 19 residues. Treatment: approximately 11-day PBMC culture with coronavirus spike peptide pools or control peptides (ViraFEST assay). About 1.8 million PBMCs went into each well for culture with 9.5 to 10 IU/ml IL-2 and 10 ug/ml peptide pools. Sequence data for DNA of cultured CD4+ T cells were generated by the Oncomine TCR Beta short-read assay. It was from cultured CD4+ T cells that genomic DNA was extracted. TCRdb independently ran MiXCR on the PCR reads; one entry per CDR3 protein. This sample carries about 12,000 distinct CDR3 sequences, around 80% of them seen once, and the ten largest clones take around 26%.

The rearrangement uses TRBV28 and TRBJ2-7; the D gene is possibly TRBD1 (7 bases). The receptor's source is a human donor who had recovered from COVID-19. The sequencing input was CD4+ T cells from blood, cultured in vitro. The CDR3 nucleotides read TGTGCCAGCACCTCGCTTTCGGTGACAGGGCAGGGAGGTTGGGACGAGCAGTACTTC. This codes for CASTSLSVTGQGGWDEQYF.